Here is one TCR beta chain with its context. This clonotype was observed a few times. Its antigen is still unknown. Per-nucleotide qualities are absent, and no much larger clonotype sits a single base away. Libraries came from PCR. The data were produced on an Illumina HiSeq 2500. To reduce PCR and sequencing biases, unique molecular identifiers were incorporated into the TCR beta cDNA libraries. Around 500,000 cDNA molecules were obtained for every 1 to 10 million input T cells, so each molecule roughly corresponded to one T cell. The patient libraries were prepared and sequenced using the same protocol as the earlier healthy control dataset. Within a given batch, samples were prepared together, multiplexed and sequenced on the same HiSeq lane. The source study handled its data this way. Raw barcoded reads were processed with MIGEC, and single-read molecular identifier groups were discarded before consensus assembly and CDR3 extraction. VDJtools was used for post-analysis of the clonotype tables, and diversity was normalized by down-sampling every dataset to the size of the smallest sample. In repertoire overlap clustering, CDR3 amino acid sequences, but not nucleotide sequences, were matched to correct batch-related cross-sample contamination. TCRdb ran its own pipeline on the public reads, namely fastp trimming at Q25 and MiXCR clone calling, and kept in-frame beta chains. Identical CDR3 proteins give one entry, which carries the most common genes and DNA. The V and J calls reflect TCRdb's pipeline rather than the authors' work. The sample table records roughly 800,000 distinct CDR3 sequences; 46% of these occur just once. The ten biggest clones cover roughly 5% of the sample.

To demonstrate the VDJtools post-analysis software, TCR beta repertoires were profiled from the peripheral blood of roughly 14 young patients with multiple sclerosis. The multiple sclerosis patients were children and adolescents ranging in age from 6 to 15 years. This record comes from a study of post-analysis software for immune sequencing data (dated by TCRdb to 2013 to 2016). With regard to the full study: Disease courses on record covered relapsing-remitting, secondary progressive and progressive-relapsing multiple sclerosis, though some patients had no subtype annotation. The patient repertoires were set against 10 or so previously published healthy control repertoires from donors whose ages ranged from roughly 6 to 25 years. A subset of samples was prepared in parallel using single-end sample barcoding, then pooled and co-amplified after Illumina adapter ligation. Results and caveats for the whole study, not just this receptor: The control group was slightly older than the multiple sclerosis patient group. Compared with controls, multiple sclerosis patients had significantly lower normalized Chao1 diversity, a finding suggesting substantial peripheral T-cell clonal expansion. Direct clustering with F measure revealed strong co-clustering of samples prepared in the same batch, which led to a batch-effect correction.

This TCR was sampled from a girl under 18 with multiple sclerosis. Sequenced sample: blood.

The CDR3 protein is CASSQGPSLYEQYF. The nucleotide sequence reads as follows: TGCGCCAGCAGCCAAGGCCCCAGCCTCTACGAGCAGTACTTC. In this chain, TRBV4-3 is recombined with TRBJ2-7; no D gene call is confident. The CDR3 numbers 14 residues from cysteine through phenylalanine. CDR3 DNA is the only sequence kept; it has 42 bases, read in frame from the first base. V was cut back by 1 base and J by 3 bases, leaving a gap of 10 bases between them. CDR1 is given as LGHNA and CDR2 as YSLEER, both from the germline V gene.